The clone carrying this T cell receptor beta chain appeared a few times. Assay: immunoSEQ multiplex PCR; the TCRdb copy retains only in-frame clones and omits some. The data contain 250,000 to 300,000 clones, 89% of them singletons. This sample is drawn from a study of blood T cell repertoires in COVID-19. Germline V gene data show CDR1 as LGHNA and CDR2 as YNFKEQ. CDR3 length: 16 amino acids. Trimming removed 0 bases from V and 2 bases from J, with 10 bases in between. The sample consisted of PBMCs or T cells enriched from blood (not recorded which). The receptor comes from a woman between 35 and 50 years old who had recovered from COVID-19. This chain joins TRBV4-2 and TRBJ1-4; D perhaps matches TRBD1 (5 bases). The CDR3 DNA reads as TGTGCCAGCAGCCAAGAAGATGGGGCGACTAATGAAAAACTGTTTTTT. Amino acids: CASSQEDGATNEKLFF.